The 5 T cell receptor beta chains reported below all come from one sample, sequenced in a study of blood T cell repertoires in COVID-19. Repertoires were generated with immunoSEQ multiplex PCR, while TCRdb's copy carries only in-frame clones and drops some. The sample has approximately 280,000 clones, over 75% seen once. What was sequenced was peripheral blood. The receptors were sampled from a man aged 18 to 29 with active or convalescent COVID-19.

This chain joins TRBV6-5 and TRBJ1-5, with no clear D. The germline gives CDR1 MNHEY, CDR2 SVGAGI. The CDR3 runs to 15 residues. The V end lost 6 bases, the J end lost 0 bases, and 12 bases lay between the germline ends. CDR3 DNA: TGTGCCAGCAGGATGTTGGAGTATAGCAATCAGCCCCAGCATTTT. It yields the protein CASRMLEYSNQPQHF.

The V call is TRBV3-1 (or the pseudogene TRBV3-2), the J call TRBJ2-2; TRBD1 might be the D (6 bases). V shed 8 bases and J shed 4 bases, with 14 bases lying between them. CDR1 and CDR2 (germline): LGHDT, YNNKEL (reference sequence). The CDR3 sequence is 14 residues long. Written as DNA, the CDR3 is TGTGCCAGCCGGACAGAAACAACCACCGGGGAGCTGTTTTTT. Its protein is CASRTETTTGELFF.

J is TRBJ2-5 and V is TRBV4-1; possible D gene TRBD1, 7 bases. The germline V gene encodes CDR1 MGHRA and CDR2 YSYEKL. V was shortened by 4 bases and J by 4 bases, with 13 bases between the two germline ends. CDR3 length: 14 amino acids. This CDR3 is CASSLGQGGETQYF. CDR3 in DNA: TGCGCCAGCAGCCTGGGGCAGGGGGGAGAGACCCAGTACTTC.

The rearrangement links TRBV9 to TRBJ1-5; no clear D. V was pared by 0 bases and J by 9 bases, with 7 bases between. Germline CDR1 is SGDLS and CDR2 is YYNGEE. CDR3 size: 12 residues. The chain's CDR3 is CASSVGGGPQHF. The CDR3 DNA reads as TGTGCCAGCAGCGTAGGGGGAGGGCCCCAGCATTTT. Full variable domain (outside the CDR3, taken from reference TRBV9 and TRBJ1-5): DSGVTQTPKHLITATGQRVTLRCSPRSGDLSVYWYQQSLDQGLQFLIQYYNGEERAKGNILERFSAQQFPDLHSELNLSSLELGDSALYFCASSVGGGPQHFGDGTRLSIL.

This clone is a singleton in its sample. The chain combines TRBV10-2 with TRBJ1-1; weak D call: TRBD1 (6 bases). The CDR3 consists of 12 residues. V was cut by 8 bases and J by 0 bases, with 7 bases left in between. Germline CDR1 is WSHSY and CDR2 is SAAADI. This CDR3 is CASGQMNTEAFF. CDR3 DNA sequence: TGCGCCAGCGGACAGATGAACACTGAAGCTTTCTTT.